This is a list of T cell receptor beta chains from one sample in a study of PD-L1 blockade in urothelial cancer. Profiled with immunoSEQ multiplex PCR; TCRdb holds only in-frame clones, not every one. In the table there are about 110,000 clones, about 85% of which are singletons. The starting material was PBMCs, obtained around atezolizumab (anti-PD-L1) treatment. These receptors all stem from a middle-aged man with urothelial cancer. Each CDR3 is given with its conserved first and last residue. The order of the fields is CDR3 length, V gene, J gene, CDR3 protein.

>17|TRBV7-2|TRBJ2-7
CASSSPGQGWFRHEQYF
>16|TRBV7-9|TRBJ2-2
CASSKGLAENTGELFF
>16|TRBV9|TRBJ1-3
CASSPFEGVTANTIYF
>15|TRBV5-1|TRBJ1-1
CASSLGWAENTEAFF
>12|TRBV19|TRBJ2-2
CASSIQVGELFF
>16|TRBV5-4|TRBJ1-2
CASSLGGQSSLYGYTF
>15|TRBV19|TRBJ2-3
CASSNAGVPTDTQYF
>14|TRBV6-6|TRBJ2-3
CASRARGGTDTQYF
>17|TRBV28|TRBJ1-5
CASSLQPGQGSNQPQHF
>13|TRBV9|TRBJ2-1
CASSKLDYNEQFF
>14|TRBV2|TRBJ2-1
CASSSGQGLDEQFF
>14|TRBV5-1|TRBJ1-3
CASRTTGGGNTIYF
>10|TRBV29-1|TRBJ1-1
CSVHRTEAFF
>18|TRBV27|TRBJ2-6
CASSKRLAGVSGANVLTF
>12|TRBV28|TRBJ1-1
CASSLRSTEAFF
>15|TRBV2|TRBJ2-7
CASRGPGLAIYEQYF
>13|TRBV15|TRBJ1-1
CATSRAGNTEAFF
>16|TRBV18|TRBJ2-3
CASSPEKRASTDTQYF
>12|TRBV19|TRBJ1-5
CASSMATGLQHF
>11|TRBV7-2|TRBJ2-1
CASSPLQEQFF
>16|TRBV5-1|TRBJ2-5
CASSTSSGTSTETQYF
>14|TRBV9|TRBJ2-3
CASSDYHRTDTQYF